This T cell receptor beta chain appears in the sequencing data of a study of metastatic and nonmetastatic thyroid tumors (dated by TCRdb to between 2020 and 2021). Regarding the research as a whole: Repertoires from peripheral blood and from tumor or nodule tissue samples of malignant and benign thyroid patients were compared.

No treatment had been received by any patient before thyroid surgery. The study retrospectively analysed patient clinical samples collected from about 2012 to 2018 using T-cell receptor beta sequencing. Libraries were constructed by PCR. Reads for this sample came from an Illumina HiSeq 4000. High-throughput sequencing was used to profile the CDR3 region of the TCR beta-chain in every patient. Per the authors' processing: CDR3 differences across clinicopathological groups were used to build a classifier for discriminating distant-metastatic papillary thyroid cancer patients. The Shannon index was used to assess repertoire diversity, and the Morisita-Horn index was used to assess tumor-blood repertoire similarity. The raw public data were reprocessed by TCRdb itself: fastp quality trimming at Q25, MiXCR clonotype calling, in-frame beta chains only. It is TCRdb's table, rather than the study itself, that gives the V and J calls and clone size. This sample gives 30,000 to 40,000 clones in total; roughly 19% of them show up just once. The ten largest clonotypes hold less than 25% of the sample.

This clone was detected ten times or more. Its cognate antigen has yet to be identified. No base-level quality is on record; no much larger clone is a single base apart. Deletion took 5 bases off V and 0 bases off J, with a span of 1 base between the germline ends. There are 12 amino acids in the CDR3, from cysteine to phenylalanine inclusive. Only the CDR3 region is kept as DNA, spanning 36 bases read in frame from base 1. Study-wide conclusions, independent of this receptor: TCR beta diversity was reported as significantly higher in malignant tumors than in benign nodules, in both blood and tumor samples.

The sequenced sample consisted of blood. This receptor was obtained from a female donor with papillary thyroid cancer or a benign thyroid nodule (not recorded which). Some clones in this sample may be carry-over from other donors' samples. The rearrangement joined TRBV12-3 or TRBV12-4 to TRBJ2-2; the D segment cannot be called with confidence. In nucleotide form, the sequence is TGTGCCAGCAGTGCGAACACCGGGGAGCTGTTTTTT. Translated, this is CASSANTGELFF.